This record covers a single T cell receptor beta chain. Patients were all untreated before their thyroid surgery. The data are from a study of metastatic and nonmetastatic thyroid tumors. In the source study's methods: The distant-metastasis classifier for papillary thyroid cancer was built from CDR3 differences across clinicopathological groups. Using MiXCR, TCRdb reanalyzed the PCR reads. The V and J calls were not made by the authors but by TCRdb's processing. The repertoire holds approximately 7,000 clones, with roughly 37% as singletons. This CDR3 comprises 14 residues. Trimming removed 7 bases at V and 3 bases at J, with 14 bases between. Looked up from germline, CDR1 is ENHRY and CDR2 is SYGVKD.

V gene TRBV10-3 combines with J gene TRBJ2-3; a weak D match, TRBD2 (6 bases). Sequencing was carried out using tumor tissue. This TCR was sampled from a female donor with papillary thyroid cancer or a benign thyroid nodule (not recorded which). Some clones in this sample may be carry-over from other donors' samples. CDR3 in DNA: TGTGCCATCACCCCGGGAGTTACGACAGATACGCAGTATTTT. It specifies CAITPGVTTDTQYF.